One and the same sample provided the 31 T cell receptor beta chains below, sequenced in a study of blood T cell repertoires in COVID-19. Using immunoSEQ multiplex PCR, the repertoire was profiled, and TCRdb retains in-frame clones only, with some absent. Of 200,000 to 250,000 clones in the sample, approximately 82% were seen once. The sequenced material came from peripheral blood. The receptor set was obtained from a woman of 80 years or more with acute or convalescent COVID-19.

V and J are TRBV5-1 and TRBJ2-7, with TRBD1 as a possible D gene (6 bases). CDR1 SGHRS and CDR2 YFSETQ come from the germline V gene. The CDR3 length is 15 residues. Trimming cost V 4 bases and J 2 bases, with 16 bases left between them. CDR3 sequence reads: CASSANGQSPYEQYF. The DNA for the CDR3 is TGCGCCAGCAGCGCGAATGGACAGTCCCCCTACGAGCAGTACTTC.

This chain joins TRBV7-9 and TRBJ1-4; D perhaps matches TRBD1 (5 bases). The CDR3 is 15 residues long. Germline loops: CDR1 SEHNR, CDR2 FQNEAQ (reference sequence). The ends were cut back, 0 bases at V and 7 bases at J, with 12 bases in the middle. As DNA, the CDR3 is TGTGCCAGCAGCTTAGCTCAGACAGCTGGTGAAAAACTGTTTTTT. Its protein is CASSLAQTAGEKLFF.

The V call is TRBV28, the J call TRBJ1-5; possibly TRBD1 for D (5 bases). Germline V gene lookup returns CDR1 MDHEN and CDR2 SYDVKM. Trimming took 6 bases from V and 8 from J, leaving 11 bases between them. The CDR3 runs to 12 residues. This CDR3 is CASSREGKPQHF. The CDR3 coding sequence is TGTGCCAGCAGCAGGGAAGGGAAGCCCCAGCATTTT.

The sample holds a few counts of this clone. V is TRBV4-2 and J is TRBJ2-5; TRBD2 matches at 8 bases. V lost 0 bases to trimming and J lost 5 bases; unmatched junction nucleotides: 8. Looked up from germline, CDR1 is LGHNA and CDR2 is YNFKEQ. CDR3 length: 16 amino acids. CDR3 loop: CASSQDYGTRAETQYF. Written as DNA, the CDR3 is TGTGCCAGCAGCCAAGATTATGGGACTAGGGCGGAGACCCAGTACTTC.

This chain's CDR3 is CASSVDAGKVYEQYF. The DNA of the CDR3 is TGTGCCAGCAGCGTAGACGCGGGGAAGGTCTACGAGCAGTACTTC. The chain recombines TRBV9 with TRBJ2-7; tentatively, D is TRBD2 (6 bases). V gave up 0 bases and J gave up 3 bases, with 13 bases separating them. Germline V lookup: CDR1 SGDLS, CDR2 YYNGEE. The CDR3 contains 15 residues.

The rearrangement links TRBV18 to TRBJ2-5; TRBD2 might be the D (5 bases). From germline, CDR1 is KGHSH and CDR2 LQKENI. CDR3 length: 13 residues. The ends were cut back, 5 bases at V and 4 bases at J, with 11 bases in the middle. CDR3 loop: CASSDYIPETQYF. As DNA, the CDR3 is TGTGCCAGCTCAGACTACATTCCAGAGACCCAGTACTTC.

This chain uses TRBV9 with TRBJ1-4; no clear D. Germline CDR1 reads SGDLS; CDR2 reads YYNGEE. CDR3 length equals 14 residues. V was shortened by 0 bases and J by 4 bases, with 7 bases between the two germline ends. The DNA for the CDR3 is TGTGCCAGCAGCGTAGGGCTGAATAATGAAAAACTGTTTTTT. Protein: CASSVGLNNEKLFF. Using reference TRBV9 and TRBJ1-4 for the parts outside the CDR3, the full variable domain is DSGVTQTPKHLITATGQRVTLRCSPRSGDLSVYWYQQSLDQGLQFLIQYYNGEERAKGNILERFSAQQFPDLHSELNLSSLELGDSALYFCASSVGLNNEKLFFGSGTQLSVL.

This rearrangement joins TRBV6-1 to TRBJ1-4, with D maybe TRBD1 (5 bases). The V and J ends lost 2 bases and 0 bases respectively, with 13 bases between them. The CDR3 extends over 17 amino acids. Germline CDR1 MNHNS, CDR2 SASEGT. CDR3 loop: CASSELGRVSTNEKLFF. The CDR3 bases are TGTGCCAGCAGTGAACTTGGCAGGGTATCAACTAATGAAAAACTGTTTTTT.

V usage is TRBV19 and J usage is TRBJ1-4; 7 bases map to TRBD1. The CDR3 spans 16 residues. Per germline, CDR1 LNHDA and CDR2 SQIVND (reference sequence). V dropped 2 bases and J dropped 7; count of bases not matched to a gene: 10. CDR3 amino acids: CASSILYGTVGEKLFF. The CDR3 bases are TGTGCCAGTAGTATACTTTATGGGACAGTCGGTGAAAAACTGTTTTTT.

The V and J genes are TRBV18 and TRBJ1-2; a possible D gene is TRBD1 (5 bases). The CDR3 extends over 14 amino acids. Trimming removed 0 bases from V and 8 bases from J, with 13 bases in between. The germline V gene has CDR1 KGHSH and CDR2 LQKENI. The DNA of the CDR3 is TGTGCCAGCTCACCACCTGAAGGGGCGCGCGGCTACACCTTC. Translated: CASSPPEGARGYTF. The complete variable domain, with remaining parts taken from reference TRBV18 and TRBJ1-2, reads NAGVMQNPRHLVRRRGQEARLRCSPMKGHSHVYWYRQLPEEGLKFMVYLQKENIIDESGMPKERFSAEFPKEGPSILRIQQVVRGDSAAYFCASSPPEGARGYTFGSGTRLTVV.

The J gene is TRBJ2-5, the V gene TRBV6-2 or TRBV6-3; 8 bases align to TRBD1. With V trimmed by 6 bases and J by 4 bases, 10 bases remained unmatched. This CDR3 is built from 15 residues. The germline CDR1 and CDR2 sequences are MNHEY and SVGEGT. CDR3: CASSTPGGVLETQYF. The CDR3 nucleotides are TGTGCCAGCAGCACCCCAGGGGGCGTGTTAGAGACCCAGTACTTC.

The chain recombines TRBV7-2 with TRBJ2-5; 9 bases are shared with TRBD2. The germline V gene has CDR1 SGHTA and CDR2 FQGNSA. The trim removed 5 bases at V and 7 bases at J, leaving 11 bases unmatched. The CDR3 has 15 residues. This CDR3 is CASSKDSGGLSTQYF. The CDR3 DNA follows: TGTGCCAGCAGCAAAGATAGCGGGGGACTCTCGACCCAGTACTTC.

The V and J genes are TRBV6-6 and TRBJ1-4, with TRBD1 as a possible D gene (6 bases). V was shortened by 7 bases and J by 7 bases, with 10 bases between the two germline ends. This CDR3 is 12 amino acids long. Per germline, CDR1 MNHNY and CDR2 SVGAGI (reference sequence). The CDR3 DNA sequence: TGTGCCAGCATGGCAGGGGCTGAAAAACTGTTTTTT. It is translated as CASMAGAEKLFF.

This rearrangement joins TRBV4-3 to TRBJ2-5; 8 nucleotides agree with TRBD2. Trimming at V came to 1 base and at J to 0 bases, leaving 10 bases not matched to a gene. The V gene's germline CDR1 is LGHNA and CDR2 YSLEER. This CDR3 has 18 residues. CDR3 DNA: TGCGCCAGCAGCCAAGCCCCCCTGGCTAGCGGGTACCAAGAGACCCAGTACTTC. Translating it yields CASSQAPLASGYQETQYF.

CDR3 sequence reads: CASSLAGQGSGNIQYF. As DNA, the CDR3 is TGTGCCAGCAGCTTGGCTGGACAGGGATCTGGAAACATTCAGTACTTC. This chain joins TRBV5-4 and TRBJ2-4; 8 bases match TRBD1. CDR3 length: 16 residues. Germline V CDR1 and CDR2: SGHNT, YYREEE (reference sequence). V lost 0 bases and J lost 6; bases outside the gene matches: 8.

This rearrangement joins TRBV7-3 to TRBJ2-1, with 7 bases that match TRBD2. J was trimmed by 9 bases and V by 2 bases; bases with no gene match: 7. The CDR3 spans 14 residues. Germline CDR1 is SGHTA and CDR2 is FQGTGA. Written as DNA, the CDR3 is TGTGCCAGCAGCTTAGCGGGAGAAATGACTGAGCAGTTCTTC. This codes for CASSLAGEMTEQFF.

The chain employs TRBV18 and TRBJ1-2; 7 nucleotides line up with TRBD1. Unmatched junction bases numbered 7, after V lost 4 bases and J lost 2 bases. The CDR3 totals 15 residues. The germline V gene encodes CDR1 KGHSH and CDR2 LQKENI. The CDR3 loop is CASSQTTGYNYGYTF. The CDR3 DNA sequence: TGTGCCAGCTCACAAACGACAGGGTACAACTATGGCTACACCTTC.

The rearrangement uses TRBV9 and TRBJ2-7; maybe TRBD1 (5 bases). Germline CDR1 and CDR2: SGDLS and YYNGEE. The CDR3 has 15 amino acids. The ends were cut back, 0 bases at V and 1 base at J, with 11 bases in the middle. The CDR3 here is CASSVGQGPSYEQYF. For the CDR3, the DNA is TGTGCCAGCAGCGTAGGGCAGGGTCCTTCCTACGAGCAGTACTTC.

The chain couples TRBV6-2 or TRBV6-3 to TRBJ2-3, with a weak D call TRBD2 (5 bases). V dropped 2 bases and J dropped 1 base, with 13 bases sitting between them. Looked up from germline, CDR1 is MNHEY and CDR2 is SVGEGT. The CDR3 runs to 16 residues. As DNA, the CDR3 is TGTGCCAGCAGTTACAGCGGAGTCGGGGGCACAGATACGCAGTATTTT. Amino acids: CASSYSGVGGTDTQYF.

The chain joins TRBV12-3 or TRBV12-4 to TRBJ1-1; 7 bases map to TRBD1. The CDR3 covers 12 residues. V shed 2 bases, J shed 12 bases, and the junction held 6 bases outside the gene matches. For the CDR3, the DNA is TGTGCCAGCAGTTTATCGACAGGGTCAACTTTCTTT. It yields the protein CASSLSTGSTFF.

The chain joins TRBV6-5 to TRBJ2-7, with 8 nucleotides matching TRBD2. The germline gives CDR1 MNHEY, CDR2 SVGAGI. J was trimmed by 2 bases and V by 6 bases; bases with no gene match: 9. CDR3 size: 15 residues. The CDR3 here is CASRAGLAEAYEQYF. In DNA form, the CDR3 reads TGTGCCAGCAGAGCAGGACTAGCTGAAGCCTACGAGCAGTACTTC.

This chain uses TRBV4-3 with TRBJ1-2, with 8 bases matching TRBD1. The CDR3 has 15 amino acids. The V gene's germline CDR1 is LGHNA and CDR2 YSLEER. The junction had 5 bases not matched to a gene; V was cut back by 0 bases and J by 5 bases. CDR3 coding DNA: TGCGCCAGCAGCCAAGACGCCGGGACAGGTTATGGCTACACCTTC. Protein sequence: CASSQDAGTGYGYTF.

A remark on this clone: One end of the junction varies from germline; a read error may be responsible. This rearrangement joins TRBV19 to TRBJ1-3; D remains unclear. This CDR3 has 12 amino acids. Germline values: CDR1 LNHDA, CDR2 SQIVND (reference sequence). CDR3 in amino acids: CASSIQDHLLNF. As DNA, the CDR3 is TGTGCCAGTAGTATCCAGGATCACCTACTGAATTTT. Full variable domain (missing parts from reference TRBV19 and TRBJ1-3): DGGITQSPKYLFRKEGQNVTLSCEQNLNHDAMYWYRQDPGQGLRLIYYSQIVNDFQKGDIAEGYSVSREKKESFPLTVTSAQKNPTAFYLCASSIQDHLLNFGEGSWLTVV.

The J gene is TRBJ2-7, the V gene TRBV2; D call uncertain. Per the germline V gene, CDR1 is SNHLY and CDR2 is FYNNEI. This CDR3 is built from 11 residues. The ends were cut back, 2 bases at V and 5 bases at J, with 4 bases in the middle. CDR3 DNA: TGTGCCAGCAGTGAAATTAACGAGCAGTACTTC. This codes for CASSEINEQYF.

J is TRBJ1-4 and V is TRBV29-1, with 8 bases matching TRBD1. Germline trimming cut 4 bases from V and 7 bases from J; bases unmatched to any gene: 8. The CDR3 totals 14 residues. The germline gives CDR1 SQVTM, CDR2 ANQGSEA. This CDR3 reads CSVAQDRVGEKLFF. In DNA, the CDR3 is TGCAGCGTTGCGCAGGACAGGGTTGGTGAAAAACTGTTTTTT.

The chain has TRBV6-6 and TRBJ2-4; D uncertain. V shed 0 bases and J shed 6 bases, with 9 bases lying between them. The CDR3 spans 14 residues. In germline, CDR1 is MNHNY, CDR2 SVGAGI (reference sequence). CDR3 residues: CASSYSAALNIQYF. The CDR3, as DNA: TGTGCCAGCAGTTACTCGGCAGCGCTAAACATTCAGTACTTC.

The CDR3 region has the DNA TGTGCCAGCAGCTTAGGGACTAGCGGTACACAAGAGACCCAGTACTTC. It encodes CASSLGTSGTQETQYF. The chain uses TRBV11-1 and TRBJ2-5; 10 positions match TRBD2. With 1 base clipped from V and 2 bases from J, the junction kept 4 bases outside the gene matches. Germline-derived CDR1 and CDR2 are SGHAT and FQDESV (reference sequence). The CDR3 runs 16 residues. Full variable domain (rest looked up from reference TRBV11-1 and TRBJ2-5): EAEVAQSPRYKITEKSQAVAFWCDPISGHATLYWYRQILGQGPELLVQFQDESVVDDSQLPKDRFSAERLKGVDSTLKIQPAELGDSAMYLCASSLGTSGTQETQYFGPGTRLLVL.

V usage is TRBV18 and J usage is TRBJ1-4; no clear D. The CDR3 extends over 17 amino acids. Looked up from germline, CDR1 is KGHSH and CDR2 is LQKENI. Trimming cost V 3 bases and J 7 bases, with 21 bases left between them. CDR3 residues: CASSPRPMRAGGEKLFF. The DNA of the CDR3 is TGTGCCAGCTCACCTCGACCAATGAGGGCAGGCGGTGAAAAACTGTTTTTT.

The genes are TRBV18 and TRBJ2-7; 8 bases line up with TRBD2. The CDR3 consists of 15 residues. Per the germline V gene, CDR1 is KGHSH and CDR2 is LQKENI. J gave up 5 bases and V 1 base, and 7 bases lay outside the gene matches. The CDR3 DNA is TGTGCCAGCTCACCACTTCTTAGCGGGGACAACGAGCAGTACTTC. Translating it yields CASSPLLSGDNEQYF.

The chain joins TRBV30 to TRBJ1-4, with 8 bases identical to TRBD1. Looked up from germline, CDR1 is GTSNPN and CDR2 is SVGIG (reference sequence). The CDR3 consists of 13 residues. Trimming at V came to 5 bases and at J to 8 bases, leaving 7 bases not matched to a gene. CDR3 residues: CAWSGGNQEKLFF. CDR3 DNA sequence: TGTGCCTGGTCAGGGGGCAATCAGGAAAAACTGTTTTTT.

The rearrangement joins TRBV28 to TRBJ1-2; 7 positions match TRBD1. This CDR3 is built from 16 residues. Germline CDR1 MDHEN, CDR2 SYDVKM. The V segment lost 1 base and the J segment 0 bases; nucleotides outside the gene matches: 5. The CDR3 nucleotides read TGTGCCAGCAGTTTATTGGCGACAGGGCCTAACTATGGCTACACCTTC. Translation: CASSLLATGPNYGYTF.